This TCR beta chain derives from a study of blood T cells in healthy people across ages. Study results and limitations: In these data, TCR beta diversity tracked strongly with naive T cell percentage.

This clonotype was observed a few times. What it binds is not known. CDR1 and CDR2 (germline): SGHTA, FQGTGA. V was trimmed by 4 bases and J by 3 bases, leaving 16 bases between them. The CDR3 consists of 16 residues. Sample-barcoded 5' priming and a J-beta primer mix drove a second PCR of roughly 6 to 12 cycles. TCRdb re-derived calls from the 5' RACE reads in MiXCR, one entry per CDR3 protein. The sample comprises a few hundred thousand distinct CDR3 sequences, about 55% of which are singletons, and approximately 51% rests with the top ten. The TCR sequence derives from a man in his sixties in good health. The chain is built from TRBV7-3 and TRBJ2-1; D not certain. The sample taken for sequencing was blood. The CDR3 loop is CASSSTPGSYYNEQFF. For the CDR3, the DNA is TGTGCCAGCAGCTCTACTCCCGGGTCCTACTACAATGAGCAGTTCTTC.